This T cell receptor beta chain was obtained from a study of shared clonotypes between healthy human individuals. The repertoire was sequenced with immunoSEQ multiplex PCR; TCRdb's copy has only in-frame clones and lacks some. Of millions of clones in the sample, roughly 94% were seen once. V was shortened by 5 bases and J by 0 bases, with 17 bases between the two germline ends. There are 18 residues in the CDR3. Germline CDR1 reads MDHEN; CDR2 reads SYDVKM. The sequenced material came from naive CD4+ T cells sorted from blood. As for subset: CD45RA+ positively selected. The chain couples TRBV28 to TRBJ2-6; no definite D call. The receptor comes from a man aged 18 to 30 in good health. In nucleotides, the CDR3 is TGTGCCAGCAGTACGCTCCACGGTTCCCCCTCTGGGGCCAACGTCCTGACTTTC. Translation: CASSTLHGSPSGANVLTF.